The T cell receptor beta chain described here comes from a study of cytomegalovirus exposure and HLA in healthy donors. PCR employed 60 Vbeta and 13 Jbeta primers. Some clones are missing from TCRdb's copy, which holds only in-frame ones; the method was immunoSEQ multiplex PCR. In the table there are 85,000 to 95,000 clones, around 70% of which are singletons. With 5 bases removed from V and 4 bases from J, the gap between germline ends came to 14 bases. The CDR3 is 14 residues long. Germline V gene sequence: CDR1 MNHEY, CDR2 SVGAGI. Notes on the study in general: Sequencing likely generated an artifact that appeared as a cluster of highly shared sequence variants.

In the case of this clone: Its antigen is not known.

The gene calls are TRBV6-5 and TRBJ1-2; D might be TRBD1 (6 bases). The sample was PBMCs. The TCR sequence derives from a man younger than 40 in good health and CMV-seropositive. The CDR3 protein is CASSRGGPGYGYTF. The CDR3 nucleotides are TGTGCCAGCAGTCGGGGGGGCCCCGGCTATGGCTACACCTTC.